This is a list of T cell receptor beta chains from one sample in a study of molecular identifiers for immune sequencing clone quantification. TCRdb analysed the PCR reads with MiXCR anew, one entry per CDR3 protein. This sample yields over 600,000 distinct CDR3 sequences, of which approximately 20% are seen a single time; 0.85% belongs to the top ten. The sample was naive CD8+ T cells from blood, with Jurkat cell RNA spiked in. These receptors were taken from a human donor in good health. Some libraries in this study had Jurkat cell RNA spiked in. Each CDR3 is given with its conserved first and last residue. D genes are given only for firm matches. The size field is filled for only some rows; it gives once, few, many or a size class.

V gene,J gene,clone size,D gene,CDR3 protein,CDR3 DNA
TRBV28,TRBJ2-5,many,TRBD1,CASSFRLGTGSFGLIETQYF,TGTGCCAGCAGTTTCCGTCTCGGGACAGGGTCATTTGGGTTAATAGAGACCCAGTACTTC
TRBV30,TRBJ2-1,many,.,CAWVPGTSYNEQFF,TGTGCCTGGGTCCCTGGGACCTCCTACAATGAGCAGTTCTTC
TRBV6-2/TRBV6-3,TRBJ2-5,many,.,CASSPPAHQETQYF,TGTGCCAGCTCTCCCCCCGCGCATCAGGAGACCCAGTACTTC
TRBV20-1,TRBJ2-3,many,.,CSARAHLTNGGESTDTQYF,TGCAGTGCCAGAGCCCACCTAACCAACGGCGGGGAAAGCACAGATACGCAGTATTTT
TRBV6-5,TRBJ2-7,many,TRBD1,CASSYSSVGQGLLDSYEQYF,TGTGCCAGCAGTTACTCGAGCGTGGGACAGGGGCTATTAGACTCCTACGAGCAGTACTTC
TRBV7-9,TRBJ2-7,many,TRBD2,CASNGGADLSYEQYF,TGTGCCAGCAACGGGGGGGCTGATCTCTCCTACGAGCAGTACTTC
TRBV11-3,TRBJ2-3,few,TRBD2,CASSLGTSGRSDTQYF,TGTGCCAGCAGCCTGGGGACTAGCGGGAGGTCGGATACGCAGTATTTT
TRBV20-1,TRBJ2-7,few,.,CSARDGAGTTYEQYF,TGCAGTGCTAGAGATGGGGCAGGGACCACCTACGAGCAGTACTTC
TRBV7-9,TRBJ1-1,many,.,CASSGAARTHPNTEAFF,TGTGCCAGCAGCGGGGCGGCGCGAACCCATCCCAACACTGAAGCTTTCTTT
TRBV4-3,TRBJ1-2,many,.,CASSQDSKGTIYGYTF,TGCGCCAGCAGCCAAGATAGTAAAGGGACCATCTATGGCTACACCTTC
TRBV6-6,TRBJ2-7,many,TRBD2,CASRYYPGLAGTYEQYF,TGTGCCAGCAGATACTACCCCGGACTAGCGGGAACCTACGAGCAGTACTTC
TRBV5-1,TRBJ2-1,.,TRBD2,CASSPTSGRDNEQFF,TGCGCCAGCAGCCCAACTAGCGGGAGGGACAATGAGCAGTTCTTC
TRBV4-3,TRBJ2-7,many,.,CASSQDLTGRGYEQYF,TGCGCCAGCAGCCAAGATTTAACAGGGCGAGGCTACGAGCAGTACTTC
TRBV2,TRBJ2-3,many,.,CASAWAGTDTQYF,TGTGCCAGCGCCTGGGCGGGGACAGATACGCAGTATTTT
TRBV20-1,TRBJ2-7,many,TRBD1,CSAEPGTGPYEQYF,TGCAGTGCTGAACCCGGGACAGGGCCCTACGAGCAGTACTTC
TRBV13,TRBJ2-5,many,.,CASSSGVQETQYF,TGTGCCAGCAGCTCCGGAGTCCAAGAGACCCAGTACTTC
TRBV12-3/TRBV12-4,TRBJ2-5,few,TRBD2,CASSLGTSGGMEETQYF,TGTGCCAGCAGTTTAGGGACTAGCGGGGGGATGGAAGAGACCCAGTACTTC
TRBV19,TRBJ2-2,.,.,CASSIGLGGATGELFF,TGTGCCAGTAGTATCGGACTCGGGGGAGCAACCGGGGAGCTGTTTTTT
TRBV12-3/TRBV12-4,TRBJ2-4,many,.,CASSSNSANIQYF,TGTGCCAGCAGTTCTAACAGTGCGAACATTCAGTACTTC
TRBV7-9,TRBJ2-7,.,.,CASSLGWQGQDEQYF,TGTGCCAGCAGCTTAGGTTGGCAGGGGCAGGACGAGCAGTACTTC
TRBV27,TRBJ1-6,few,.,CASSYQGNSNSPLHF,TGTGCCAGCAGTTACCAAGGGAACAGTAATTCACCCCTCCACTTT
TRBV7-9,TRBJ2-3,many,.,CASSLVREEADTQYF,TGTGCCAGCAGCTTGGTTAGGGAAGAGGCAGATACGCAGTATTTT
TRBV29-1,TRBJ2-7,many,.,CSVAGTQGYEQYF,TGCAGCGTTGCGGGGACTCAAGGCTACGAGCAGTACTTC
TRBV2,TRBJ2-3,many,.,CASSEPQGRADTQYF,TGTGCCAGCAGTGAACCCCAGGGTAGAGCAGATACGCAGTATTTT
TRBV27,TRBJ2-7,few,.,CASSFSQSEQYF,TGTGCCAGCAGTTTTAGTCAAAGCGAGCAGTACTTC
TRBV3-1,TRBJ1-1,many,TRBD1,CASSGAGQGGTEAFF,TGTGCCAGCAGCGGAGCGGGACAGGGGGGCACTGAAGCTTTCTTT
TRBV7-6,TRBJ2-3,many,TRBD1,CASSRPAHRDRITDTQYF,TGTGCCAGCAGCCGTCCCGCCCACCGGGACAGGATCACAGATACGCAGTATTTT
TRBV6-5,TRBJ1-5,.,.,CASSYLGGVQPQHF,TGTGCCAGCAGTTACCTCGGGGGGGTTCAGCCCCAGCATTTT
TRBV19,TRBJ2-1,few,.,CASSMVQGNEQFF,TGTGCCAGTAGTATGGTTCAGGGCAATGAGCAGTTCTTC
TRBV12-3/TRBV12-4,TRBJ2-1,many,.,CASSLEDPRGTEQFF,TGTGCCAGCAGTTTAGAGGACCCCCGCGGCACTGAGCAGTTCTTC
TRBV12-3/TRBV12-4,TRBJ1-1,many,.,CASSTGNRGTEAFF,TGTGCCAGCAGTACCGGAAATCGGGGCACTGAAGCTTTCTTT
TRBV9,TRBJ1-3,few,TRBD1,CASSAMGTGLSGNTIYF,TGTGCCAGCAGCGCCATGGGGACAGGGTTATCTGGAAACACCATATATTTT
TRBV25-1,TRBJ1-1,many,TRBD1,CASSEQTGGRDEAFF,TGTGCCAGCAGTGAACAGACAGGGGGAAGGGATGAAGCTTTCTTT
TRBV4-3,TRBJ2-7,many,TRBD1,CASSHNRGEQYF,TGCGCCAGCAGCCACAACAGGGGTGAGCAGTACTTC
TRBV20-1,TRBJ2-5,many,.,CSASIDSQETQYF,TGCAGTGCTTCAATAGACAGTCAAGAGACCCAGTACTTC
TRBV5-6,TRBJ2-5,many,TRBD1,CASSPPLGQGEETQYF,TGTGCCAGCAGCCCCCCTCTTGGGCAGGGGGAAGAGACCCAGTACTTC
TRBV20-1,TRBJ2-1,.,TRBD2,CSARSSGDNHNEQFF,TGCAGTGCTAGATCGAGCGGGGATAACCACAATGAGCAGTTCTTC
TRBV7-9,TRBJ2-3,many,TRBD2,CASSLMLAGGPADTQYF,TGTGCCAGCAGCTTAATGTTAGCGGGAGGGCCTGCAGATACGCAGTATTTT
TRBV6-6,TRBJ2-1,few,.,CATSLRVYEQFF,TGTGCCACCAGCTTGCGGGTCTATGAGCAGTTCTTC
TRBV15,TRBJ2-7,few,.,CATSPRGGGLFSYEQYF,TGTGCCACCAGCCCTCGAGGGGGGGGCCTATTCTCCTACGAGCAGTACTTC
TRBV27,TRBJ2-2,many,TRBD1,CASSLEILGGLFGTGELFF,TGTGCCAGCAGTTTAGAGATTTTAGGGGGCTTATTTGGGACCGGGGAGCTGTTTTTT
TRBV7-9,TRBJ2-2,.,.,CASSLWAANTGELFF,TGTGCCAGCAGCTTGTGGGCAGCGAACACCGGGGAGCTGTTTTTT